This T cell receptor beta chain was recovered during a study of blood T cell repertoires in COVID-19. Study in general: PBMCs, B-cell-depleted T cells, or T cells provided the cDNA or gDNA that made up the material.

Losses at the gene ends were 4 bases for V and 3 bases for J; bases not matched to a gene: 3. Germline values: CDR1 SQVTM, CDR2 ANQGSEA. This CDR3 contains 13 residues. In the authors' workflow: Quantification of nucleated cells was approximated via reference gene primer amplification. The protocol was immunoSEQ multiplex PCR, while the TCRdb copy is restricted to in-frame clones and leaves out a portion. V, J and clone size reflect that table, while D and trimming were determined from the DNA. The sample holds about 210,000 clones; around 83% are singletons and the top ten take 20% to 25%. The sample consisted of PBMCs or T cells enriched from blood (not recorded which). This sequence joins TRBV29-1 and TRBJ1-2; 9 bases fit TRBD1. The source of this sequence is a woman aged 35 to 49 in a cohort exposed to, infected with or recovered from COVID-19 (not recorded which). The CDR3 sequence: CSVATGGDYGYTF. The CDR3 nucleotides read TGCAGCGTTGCGACAGGGGGAGACTATGGCTACACCTTC.